Listed below are T cell receptor beta chains from one sample, sequenced in a study of blood T cell repertoires in COVID-19. Measured with immunoSEQ multiplex PCR; TCRdb has only the in-frame clones, and not every one. Of roughly 130,000 clones listed, approximately 81% are singletons. The specimen sequenced was peripheral blood. The source of these receptors is a woman aged 25 to 39 who had recovered from COVID-19. Both conserved end residues are part of each CDR3. The D gene is left open where the match is weak. Where a row states a size, it is once, few, many or the class of an expanded clone; other rows omit it.

>TRBJ2-7|TRBD2|few|TRBV2
TGTGCCAGCAGTAAAGACTATAGCGGGGGTTACGAGCAGTACTTC
CASSKDYSGGYEQYF
>TRBJ2-2|-|-|TRBV6-4
TGTGCCAGCAGTGACTCGAGCACCGGGGAGCTGTTTTTT
CASSDSSTGELFF
>TRBJ1-3|-|-|TRBV9
TGTGCCAGCAGCGCGCGGGCCAGCCCTTTAGCTGGAAACACCATATATTTT
CASSARASPLAGNTIYF
>TRBJ1-1|-|-|TRBV7-7
TGTGCTAGCAGCTTCCGTCTGAACACTGAAGCTTTCTTT
CASSFRLNTEAFF
>TRBJ2-2|-|-|TRBV3-1/TRBV3-2
TGTGCCAGCAGCCAATCGGTCAGGGGATCCACCGGGGAGCTGTTTTTT
CASSQSVRGSTGELFF
>TRBJ1-1|-|-|TRBV3-1/TRBV3-2
TGTGCCAGCAGCCCCTCCGGTTTGACTGAAGCTTTCTTT
CASSPSGLTEAFF
>TRBJ2-7|TRBD2|-|TRBV9
TGTGCCAGCAGCGCGGGACTAGTTGGCTACGAGCAGTACTTC
CASSAGLVGYEQYF
>TRBJ2-1|-|-|TRBV9
TGTGCCAGCAGCGTAGATTGGTCCGGGAGCGATGAGCAGTTCTTC
CASSVDWSGSDEQFF
>TRBJ1-4|TRBD1|-|TRBV4-1
TGCGCCAGCAGCCTCGACGCCTCAGGGGGCGTAGGCGAAAAACTGTTTTTT
CASSLDASGGVGEKLFF
>TRBJ2-1|TRBD2|-|TRBV5-5
TGTGCCAGCAGCTTGGGATCAGCGGGAAACAATGAGCAGTTCTTC
CASSLGSAGNNEQFF
>TRBJ2-3|TRBD2|-|TRBV4-1
TGCGCCAGCAGCTATTCAGGACTAGCGGGGACAGATACGCAGTATTTT
CASSYSGLAGTDTQYF
>TRBJ1-4|-|-|TRBV19
TGTGCCAGTAGTATTCGAAAGGGGGTGAATGAAAAACTGTTTTTT
CASSIRKGVNEKLFF
>TRBJ1-2|TRBD1|-|TRBV5-1
TGCGCCAGCAGCGCAGCCGGGACAGACTATGGCTACACCTTC
CASSAAGTDYGYTF
>TRBJ1-3|-|-|TRBV29-1
TGCAGCGTTGACCTAAGGACAGCCGCAAACTCTGGAAACACCATATATTTT
CSVDLRTAANSGNTIYF
>TRBJ2-1|TRBD1|-|TRBV11-2
TGTGCCAGCAGCCTAATGGGAGGACAGGGAATCGAGCAGTTCTTC
CASSLMGGQGIEQFF
>TRBJ1-5|-|-|TRBV3-1/TRBV3-2
TGTGCCAGCAGCCTTACAGGTCAAGGGGGCAATCAGCCCCAGCATTTT
CASSLTGQGGNQPQHF
>TRBJ1-4|-|once|TRBV11-2
TGTGCCAGCAGCTTAGTTGGCAGGGTTACAGAAAAACTGTTTTTT
CASSLVGRVTEKLFF
>TRBJ2-5|-|-|TRBV13
TGTGCCAGCAGCCCCGGGGTAGCGGAGGTTATAGAGACCCAGTACTTC
CASSPGVAEVIETQYF
>TRBJ2-7|TRBD1|-|TRBV28
TGTGCCAGTGGACAGGCCGCCTACGAGCAGTACTTC
CASGQAAYEQYF
>TRBJ1-6|TRBD1|-|TRBV3-1/TRBV3-2
TGTGCCAGCAGCCAAGAGTGGGGGACAGGACGGAATTCACCCCTCCACTTT
CASSQEWGTGRNSPLHF
>TRBJ2-7|TRBD1|-|TRBV6-1
TGTGCCAGCAGTGAACATACAGGACAGGCTACCTACGAGCAGTACTTC
CASSEHTGQATYEQYF
>TRBJ1-2|-|-|TRBV7-8
TGTGCCAGCAGCTTAACAGAAGCTAACTATGGCTACACCTTC
CASSLTEANYGYTF
>TRBJ2-7|-|-|TRBV2
TGTGCCAGCATCCGAATCGACAGTGCCTCTTTCTACGAGCAGTACTTC
CASIRIDSASFYEQYF
>TRBJ2-3|TRBD1|-|TRBV19
TGTGCCAGTAGTCGACAGGGGAACACAGATACGCAGTATTTT
CASSRQGNTDTQYF
>TRBJ1-4|-|-|TRBV6-2/TRBV6-3
TGTGCCAGCAGCACAGGAGGGGAAAAACTGTTTTTT
CASSTGGEKLFF
>TRBJ1-4|-|-|TRBV2
TGTGCCAGCAAGGAAGGGCAGGGAAATGAAAAACTGTTTTTT
CASKEGQGNEKLFF
>TRBJ1-1|TRBD1|-|TRBV2
TGTGCCAGCAGTGGGACAGGCGGGTACACTGAAGCTTTCTTT
CASSGTGGYTEAFF
>TRBJ1-5|TRBD1|once|TRBV19
TGTGCCAGTAGTGCAGGACAGGGGAAGGCCGGTCAGCCCCAGCATTTT
CASSAGQGKAGQPQHF
>TRBJ1-1|-|once|TRBV18
TGTGCCAGCTCACCTTCCCCGGTCGGGGGGGGACGTGGGGCTTTCTTT
CASSPSPVGGGRGAFF
>TRBJ1-6|-|-|TRBV7-2
TGTGCCAGCAGCTTCGGGGGGGATAATTCACCCCTCCACTTT
CASSFGGDNSPLHF
>TRBJ2-7|-|-|TRBV5-1
TGCGCCAGCAGCTTATTCCCCAGGGGCCCAAACTACGAGCAGTACTTC
CASSLFPRGPNYEQYF
>TRBJ1-2|-|once|TRBV27
TGTGCCAGCAGTTTACAGGGTGATGGCTACACCTTC
CASSLQGDGYTF
>TRBJ1-1|-|-|TRBV11-2
TGTGCCAGCAGCTCTTTTCCCAGGGGCCCCAGGAACACTGAAGCTTTCTTT
CASSSFPRGPRNTEAFF
>TRBJ2-1|TRBD2|-|TRBV3-1/TRBV3-2
TGTGCCAGCAGCCAAGATATACGGGAGGGCCCTAATGAGCAGTTCTTC
CASSQDIREGPNEQFF
>TRBJ2-3|TRBD2|-|TRBV11-3
TGTGCCAGCAGCCCCGGGACTAGCGGGAGGGACACAGATACGCAGTATTTT
CASSPGTSGRDTDTQYF
>TRBJ2-1|TRBD2|-|TRBV7-3
TGTGCCAGCAGCTACCAATCCGGGACTAGTATTAATGAGCAGTTCTTC
CASSYQSGTSINEQFF
>TRBJ1-1|TRBD1|-|TRBV11-2
TGTGCCAGCAGCTTCTTGCCGGCCGGGACAGGGGAAACTGAAGCTTTCTTT
CASSFLPAGTGETEAFF
>TRBJ2-7|TRBD1|-|TRBV5-6
TGTGCCAGCAGCTTGGGTTCACAGGGGGCCTACGAGCAGTACTTC
CASSLGSQGAYEQYF
>TRBJ1-1|-|-|TRBV7-9
TGTGCCAGCAGCCTCGACACTGAAGCTTTCTTT
CASSLDTEAFF
>TRBJ2-5|TRBD1|-|TRBV24-1
TGTGCCACCAGTGATCCCGGGACAGGGTCTGGAGAGACCCAGTACTTC
CATSDPGTGSGETQYF
>TRBJ2-7|-|-|TRBV28
TGTGCCAGCAGTTTTGGGGGACAAATCTACGAGCAGTACTTC
CASSFGGQIYEQYF
>TRBJ2-2|-|-|TRBV5-1
TGCGCCAGCAGCGCCCGAGGGGGGGCTAGAGCCGGGGAGCTGTTTTTT
CASSARGGARAGELFF
>TRBJ2-7|-|-|TRBV5-1
TGCGCCAGCAGCTTGGGTTCGGGCGAGCAGTACTTC
CASSLGSGEQYF
>TRBJ1-1|-|-|TRBV6-5
TGTGCCAGCAGCCCGGACAGTTTGAACACTGAAGCTTTCTTT
CASSPDSLNTEAFF
>TRBJ2-5|-|-|TRBV5-1
TGCGCCAGCAGCCCCGCTTGGCCGAGGGAGACCCAGTACTTC
CASSPAWPRETQYF
>TRBJ1-1|TRBD1|-|TRBV7-8
TGTGCCAGCAGCTCTCGACAGGGGAGGAACACTGAAGCTTTCTTT
CASSSRQGRNTEAFF
>TRBJ2-5|TRBD2|-|TRBV3-1/TRBV3-2
TGTGCCAGCAGCCTCTTCACTAGCGGGAGAGAGACCCAGTACTTC
CASSLFTSGRETQYF
>TRBJ1-5|TRBD1|-|TRBV3-1/TRBV3-2
TGTGCCAGCAGCCAGGGGACAGGGATTAGCAATCAGCCCCAGCATTTT
CASSQGTGISNQPQHF
>TRBJ2-5|TRBD1|-|TRBV9
TGTGCCAGCAGCTTCGACAGGGGACAAGAGACCCAGTACTTC
CASSFDRGQETQYF
>TRBJ1-2|TRBD1|-|TRBV3-1/TRBV3-2
TGTGCCAGCAGCCAAGGAGGGGGCGTAATAGCTAACTATGGCTACACCTTC
CASSQGGGVIANYGYTF
>TRBJ1-2|-|few|TRBV6-5
TGTGCCAGCAGTACAGGACCGGAAAACTATGGCTACACCTTC
CASSTGPENYGYTF
>TRBJ1-2|-|-|TRBV19
TGTGCCAGTAGTGGCAGCTATGGCTACACCTTC
CASSGSYGYTF
>TRBJ1-1|-|many|TRBV11-2
TGTGCCAGCAGCTCCCCGAATGGGGCGAACACTGAAGCTTTCTTT
CASSSPNGANTEAFF
>TRBJ1-1|-|few|TRBV5-1
TGCGCCAGCAGCTTGGCCTACGGACAAACTGAAGCTTTCTTT
CASSLAYGQTEAFF
>TRBJ1-2|TRBD1|few|TRBV27
TGTGCCAGCATGTCGACAGGGCGCTATGGCTACACCTTC
CASMSTGRYGYTF
>TRBJ2-7|-|few|TRBV19
TGTGCCAGTAGTGGAGGGACAGAATACGAGCAGTACTTC
CASSGGTEYEQYF
>TRBJ1-5|-|-|TRBV19
TGTGCCAGTAGTATAGACCCCCGACAGCTTAGCAATCAGCCCCAGCATTTT
CASSIDPRQLSNQPQHF
>TRBJ1-6|TRBD1|-|TRBV7-9
TGTGCCAGCAGCTTAGGGGGACAGGGAGGCTCACCCCTCCACTTT
CASSLGGQGGSPLHF
>TRBJ1-2|TRBD1|-|TRBV12-3/TRBV12-4
TGTGCCAGCAGTCGGGACAGAGACTATGGCTACACCTTC
CASSRDRDYGYTF
>TRBJ1-2|-|-|TRBV2
TGTGCCAGCACTCGCCCCGGGGGGGCGGACTATGGCTACACCTTC
CASTRPGGADYGYTF